The 4 T cell receptor beta chains below all came from one sample that was sequenced in a study of immune evolution from preneoplasia to lung adenocarcinoma. Here immunoSEQ multiplex PCR was the method, and the copy in TCRdb shows in-frame clones only, minus some. The table has some 7,800 clones, around 77% seen once. Sequenced material: FFPE lung adenocarcinoma in situ tissue. The receptors stem from an older donor with lung adenocarcinoma. Some clones in this sample may be carry-over from other donors' samples.

This clone was counted between two and nine times. The DNA for the CDR3 is TGTGCCAGTAGTAGGGGACTAGCGGATCCCCAGTACTTC. This codes for CASSRGLADPQYF. This chain uses TRBV19 with TRBJ2-5, with 11 positions matching TRBD2. This CDR3 is built from 13 residues. The V segment lost 4 bases and the J segment 9 bases; nucleotides outside the gene matches: 4. Per germline, CDR1 LNHDA and CDR2 SQIVND (reference sequence).

The V call is TRBV4-1, the J call TRBJ2-3, with a tentative D call TRBD1 (5 bases). CDR3 size: 16 residues. Trimming pared 2 bases from V and 2 bases from J, leaving 14 bases between. In germline, CDR1 is MGHRA, CDR2 YSYEKL. The CDR3 region is CASSQSRGRATDTQYF. CDR3 DNA: TGCGCCAGCAGCCAATCAAGGGGCAGAGCCACAGATACGCAGTATTTT.

The chain joins TRBV19 to TRBJ2-2; 8 nucleotides match TRBD2. With V trimmed by 5 bases and J by 5 bases, 7 bases remained unmatched. This CDR3 has 15 amino acids. Germline assignment: CDR1 LNHDA and CDR2 SQIVND (reference sequence). The CDR3 region is CASSPVAGWTGELFF. DNA of the CDR3: TGTGCCAGTAGTCCGGTAGCGGGATGGACCGGGGAGCTGTTTTTT.

V is TRBV18 and J is TRBJ1-2; TRBD1 agrees at 8 bases. The CDR3 totals 12 residues. Germline CDR1 is KGHSH and CDR2 is LQKENI. V lost 3 bases and J lost 7; bases outside the gene matches: 1. Written as DNA, the CDR3 is TGTGCCAGCTCACCGGACAGGGCTGGCTACACCTTC. Translated, it gives CASSPDRAGYTF.